These 13 T cell receptor beta chains share one sample of origin, sequenced in a study of vaccination effects on CD4 cells after COVID-19. Their antigens remain unidentified. The table came from immunoSEQ multiplex PCR; TCRdb's copy has only in-frame clones and leaves some out. The sample gives some 14,000 clones, about 77% of which show up once; roughly 23% is in the top ten. Peptide-pool stimulation followed by sequencing identified expanded antigen-specific CD4+ clonotypes in the ViraFEST assay. Cultured cells yielded isolated CD4+ T cells after 10 days. Each participant was administered two doses of either the BNT162b2 or the mRNA-1273 vaccine. The sequenced sample was CD4+ T cells from PBMCs cultured with HCoV-NL63 spike peptides, obtained after COVID-19 vaccination. These receptors were obtained from a human donor who received a COVID-19 vaccine.

V and J are TRBV7-3 and TRBJ1-1; D gene ambiguous. This CDR3 has 13 amino acids. Trimming removed 8 bases at V and 1 base at J, with 11 bases between. From germline, CDR1 is SGHTA and CDR2 FQGTGA. The CDR3 spells CASQKNSNTEAFF. The CDR3 coding sequence is TGTGCCAGCCAAAAGAATTCGAACACTGAAGCTTTCTTT.

The chain carries TRBV20-1 and TRBJ2-7; 11 nucleotides line up with TRBD2. The germline V gene has CDR1 DFQATT and CDR2 SNEGSKA (reference sequence). Trimming took 3 bases from V and 3 from J; bases not matched to a gene: 7. This CDR3 contains 15 residues. The CDR3 loop reads CSASSSGRTVYEQYF. In DNA, the CDR3 is TGCAGTGCTAGTTCTAGCGGGAGGACCGTCTACGAGCAGTACTTC.

This sequence joins TRBV5-4 and TRBJ1-1; D gene ambiguous. Per the germline V gene, CDR1 is SGHNT and CDR2 is YYREEE (reference sequence). Trimming cost V 0 bases and J 1 base, with 7 bases left between them. The CDR3 runs to 14 residues. DNA for the CDR3: TGTGCCAGCAGCTTGGCCTGGGGGAACACTGAAGCTTTCTTT. This translates into CASSLAWGNTEAFF.

CDR3 in amino acids: CASRTYGTDEKLFF. The CDR3 nucleotides are TGCGCCAGCAGGACTTACGGGACGGATGAAAAACTGTTTTTT. The chain links TRBV4-1 to TRBJ1-4, with TRBD1 as a possible D gene (5 bases). The V end lost 6 bases, the J end lost 6 bases, and 14 bases lay between the germline ends. This CDR3 is built from 14 residues. Germline V lookup: CDR1 MGHRA, CDR2 YSYEKL.

The count of this clone is one. This sequence joins TRBV7-2 and TRBJ2-7; D gene uncertain. V lost 3 bases and J 0 bases, leaving 9 bases between the germline ends. Germline V gives CDR1 SGHTA, CDR2 FQGNSA. The CDR3 is made up of 14 amino acids. CDR3 in amino acids: CASSFGAASYEQYF. Here the CDR3 DNA reads TGTGCCAGCAGCTTCGGTGCGGCCTCCTACGAGCAGTACTTC.

The chain has TRBV6-5 and TRBJ2-5, with TRBD1 identical over 9 bases. V trimming: 10 bases; J trimming: 5 bases; junction bases outside the gene matches: 8. From germline, CDR1 is MNHEY and CDR2 SVGAGI. The CDR3 contains 13 residues. CDR3 amino acids: CAIRDRVTETQYF. Here the CDR3 DNA reads TGTGCCATCCGGGACAGGGTTACGGAGACCCAGTACTTC.

This clone came up a few times. The chain has TRBV3-1 (or the pseudogene TRBV3-2) and TRBJ1-4; TRBD1 might be the D (5 bases). The CDR3 extends over 15 amino acids. In germline, CDR1 is LGHDT, CDR2 YNNKEL (reference sequence). Trimming stripped 0 bases from V and 10 bases from J, with 15 bases between. Here the CDR3 DNA reads TGTGCCAGCAGCCAAGAGACAGCGGCGTGGTCAAAACTGTTTTTT. Translating gives CASSQETAAWSKLFF.

The chain joins TRBV7-3 to TRBJ2-4; TRBD1 matches at 10 bases. J lost 1 base, V lost 5 bases, and 5 bases had no gene match. Germline CDR1 SGHTA, CDR2 FQGTGA. The CDR3 contains 16 residues. The CDR3: CASSPTGGGAKNIQYF. DNA of the CDR3: TGTGCCAGCAGCCCGACAGGGGGCGGCGCCAAAAACATTCAGTACTTC.

This clone was observed a single time. The chain uses TRBV6-5 and TRBJ1-1; possible D gene TRBD1, 6 bases. Germline V gives CDR1 MNHEY, CDR2 SVGAGI. Trimming took 5 bases from V and 4 from J, leaving 11 bases between them. CDR3 length: 13 residues. CDR3 sequence: CASSTDRRTEAFF. The DNA of the CDR3 is TGTGCCAGCAGTACCGACAGGCGCACTGAAGCTTTCTTT.

This clone has a single count. This rearrangement joins TRBV6-5 to TRBJ1-4; D possibly corresponds to TRBD1 (5 bases). Germline V gives CDR1 MNHEY, CDR2 SVGAGI. The V end was cut by 5 bases, the J end by 8 bases, with 15 bases between. This CDR3 spans 14 amino acids. CDR3 in DNA: TGTGCCAGCAGTCCGGACAACCTTTTGGAAAAACTGTTTTTT. As protein: CASSPDNLLEKLFF.

The J gene is TRBJ2-3, the V gene TRBV16; TRBD2 matches 7 bases. J lost 3 bases, V lost 1 base, and 1 base had no gene match. The CDR3 contains 14 residues. Germline CDR1 and CDR2: KGHSY and FQNENV. The CDR3 DNA reads as TGTGCCAGCAGCCAATACGGGGGGACAGATACGCAGTATTTT. This encodes CASSQYGGTDTQYF.

The chain is built from TRBV4-2 and TRBJ1-2; 10 nucleotides line up with TRBD1. The CDR3 runs to 14 residues. The V gene's germline CDR1 is LGHNA and CDR2 YNFKEQ. The V and J ends lost 4 bases and 4 bases, in that order; junction bases with no gene match: 3. This CDR3 reads CASSPGTGVYGYTF. The CDR3 nucleotides are TGTGCCAGCAGCCCCGGGACAGGGGTCTATGGCTACACCTTC.

The V gene is TRBV5-4, the J gene TRBJ2-1; 9 bases are a match to TRBD2. Germline CDR1 reads SGHNT; CDR2 reads YYREEE (reference sequence). This CDR3 contains 16 residues. V shed 4 bases and J 4 bases; nucleotides not matched to a gene: 9. CDR3 bases: TGTGCCAGCAGCGGGGGAGGACTAGCGAGATACAATGAGCAGTTCTTC. It specifies CASSGGGLARYNEQFF.